These 10 T cell receptor beta chains originate from one sample sequenced in a study of shared clonotypes between healthy human individuals. CD8 cells regarded as naive lacked CD45RO, were positively chosen for CCR7, and omitted terminally differentiated effector memory CD45RA+ cells. Libraries were prepared by immunoSEQ multiplex PCR; TCRdb keeps only in-frame clonotypes and omits some of them. This table holds approximately 810,000 clones, over 90% found once. The sample consisted of naive CD8+ T cells sorted from blood. Receptors were obtained from a man younger than 40 in good health.

The chain recombines TRBV5-4 with TRBJ2-7; D remains ambiguous. V dropped 0 bases and J dropped 6 bases, with 7 bases sitting between them. The V gene's germline CDR1 is SGHNT and CDR2 YYREEE (reference sequence). CDR3 size: 12 residues. The CDR3 here is CASSLVGSEQYF. In DNA form, the CDR3 reads TGTGCCAGCAGCTTGGTAGGGTCCGAGCAGTACTTC.

The chain is built from TRBV27 and TRBJ2-3, with a tentative D call TRBD2 (6 bases). Germline V gene lookup returns CDR1 MNHEY and CDR2 SMNVEV (reference sequence). This CDR3 is 18 amino acids long. V shed 0 bases and J shed 2 bases, with 18 bases lying between them. The CDR3 loop is CASSLSWRRLGYTDTQYF. The CDR3, as DNA: TGTGCCAGCAGTTTATCGTGGCGGCGACTAGGTTACACAGATACGCAGTATTTT.

The chain recombines TRBV2 with TRBJ2-7; maybe TRBD2 (6 bases). The V and J ends lost 8 bases and 3 bases respectively, with 14 bases between them. Per germline, CDR1 SNHLY and CDR2 FYNNEI. The length of the CDR3 is 13 residues. This CDR3 is CASGGTLDYEQYF. CDR3 DNA: TGTGCCAGCGGCGGGACTCTAGACTACGAGCAGTACTTC.

The J gene is TRBJ2-3, the V gene TRBV11-1, with D perhaps TRBD2 (5 bases). The V and J ends lost 1 base and 4 bases respectively, with 15 bases between them. The CDR3 spans 16 residues. Germline CDR1 and CDR2: SGHAT and FQDESV (reference sequence). CDR3 region: CASSLVVSAVPDTQYF. The CDR3 DNA reads as TGTGCCAGCAGCTTAGTAGTTTCAGCGGTCCCAGATACGCAGTATTTT.

The genes are TRBV18 and TRBJ1-2; D is unclear. CDR1 is KGHSH and CDR2 is LQKENI in the germline V gene. CDR3 length: 17 residues. Trimming took off 1 base at V and 2 bases at J, with 17 bases between the two ends. The CDR3 region has the DNA TGTGCCAGCTCACCACGTAAATCGGGTTTGGGAAACTATGGCTACACCTTC. Protein product: CASSPRKSGLGNYGYTF.

The genes are TRBV5-1 and TRBJ2-7; D possibly corresponds to TRBD2 (6 bases). Germline V lookup: CDR1 SGHRS, CDR2 YFSETQ. The CDR3 consists of 11 residues. Trimming took off 7 bases at V and 3 bases at J, with 8 bases between the two ends. In DNA, the CDR3 is TGCGCCAGCGAGGAGGGCTACGAGCAGTACTTC. It is translated as CASEEGYEQYF.

V is TRBV21-1 and J is TRBJ1-1. TRBV21-1 is a pseudogene segment. CDR3 size: 17 residues. The CDR3 DNA is TGTGCCAGCCCGTTTCGCCTTAGGAACTCCTTCCCCCCGAAAGCTTTCTTT. It translates to CASPFRLRNSFPPKAFF.

The chain has TRBV5-6 and TRBJ1-2; 8 bases line up with TRBD1. Germline CDR1 SGHDT, CDR2 YYEEEE. The CDR3 is 16 residues long. With V trimmed by 1 base and J by 2 bases, 7 bases remained unmatched. The CDR3 DNA sequence: TGTGCCAGCAGCTTGATGTTGCAGGGGGCGAACTATGGCTACACCTTC. Its protein product is CASSLMLQGANYGYTF.

The table lists this clone with a count of one. The chain recombines TRBV10-1 with TRBJ1-1; D is unresolved. V was clipped by 2 bases and J by 1 base, with 5 bases between them. The CDR3 covers 13 residues. CDR1 is WNHNN, CDR2 SYGVQD, per germline (reference sequence). CDR3: CASSEDSNTEAFF. In DNA, the CDR3 is TGCGCCAGCAGTGAGGATTCGAACACTGAAGCTTTCTTT.

This clone was recorded only once. The V gene is TRBV7-9, the J gene TRBJ2-1; no clear D gene. Between the trimmed V and J ends, which lost 8 bases and 2 bases, there was a span of 13 bases. The CDR3 consists of 14 residues. Per germline, CDR1 SEHNR and CDR2 FQNEAQ (reference sequence). The CDR3 bases are TGTGCCAGCGGCCAGAGCTTACCCTACAATGAGCAGTTCTTC. As protein: CASGQSLPYNEQFF.